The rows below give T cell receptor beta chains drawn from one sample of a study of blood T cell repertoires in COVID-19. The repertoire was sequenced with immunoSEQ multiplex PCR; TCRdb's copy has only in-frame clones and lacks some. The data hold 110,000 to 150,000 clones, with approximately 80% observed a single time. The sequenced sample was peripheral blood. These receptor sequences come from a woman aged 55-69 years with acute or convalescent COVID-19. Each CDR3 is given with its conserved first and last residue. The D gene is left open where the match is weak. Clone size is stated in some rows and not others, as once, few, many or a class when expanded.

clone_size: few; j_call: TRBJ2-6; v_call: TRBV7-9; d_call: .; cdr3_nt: TGTGCCAGCAGCTTTCCGCCGACAGGTGTTTCTTCTGGGGCCAACGTCCTGACTTTC; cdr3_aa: CASSFPPTGVSSGANVLTF
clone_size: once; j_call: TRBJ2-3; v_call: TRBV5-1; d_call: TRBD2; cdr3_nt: TGCGCCAGCAGCTTCCCGGGACTAGCGGGAGAAAGATTAGATACGCAGTATTTT; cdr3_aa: CASSFPGLAGERLDTQYF
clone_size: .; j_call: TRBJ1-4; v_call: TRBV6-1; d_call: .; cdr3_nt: TGTGCCAGCAGTGAAGAACGGTTATTTGAAAAACTGTTTTTT; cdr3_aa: CASSEERLFEKLFF
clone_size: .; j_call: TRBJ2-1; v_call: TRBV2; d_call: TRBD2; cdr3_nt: TGTGCCGGAAGACTAGCGGGCTCCTACAATGAGCAGTTCTTC; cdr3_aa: CAGRLAGSYNEQFF
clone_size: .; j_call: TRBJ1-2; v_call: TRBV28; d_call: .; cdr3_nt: TGTGCCAGCCGTAGACAGCTAATTAACTATGGCTACACCTTC; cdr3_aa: CASRRQLINYGYTF
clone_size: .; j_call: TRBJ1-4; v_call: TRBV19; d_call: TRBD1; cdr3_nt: TGTGCCAGTAGTCTCCGGGACAGGGCTAATGAAAAACTGTTTTTT; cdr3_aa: CASSLRDRANEKLFF
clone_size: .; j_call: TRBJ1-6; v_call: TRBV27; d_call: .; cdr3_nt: TGTGCCAGCAGGAACAGGGTTGGTTCACCCCTCCACTTT; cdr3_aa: CASRNRVGSPLHF
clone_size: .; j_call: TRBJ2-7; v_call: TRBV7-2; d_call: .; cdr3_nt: TGTGCCAGCAGCTTTCGACACTCCTACGAGCAGTACTTC; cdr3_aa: CASSFRHSYEQYF
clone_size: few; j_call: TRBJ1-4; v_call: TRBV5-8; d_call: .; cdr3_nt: TGTGCCAGCAGCCTGGATACAGGGGAAAAACTGTTTTTT; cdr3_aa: CASSLDTGEKLFF
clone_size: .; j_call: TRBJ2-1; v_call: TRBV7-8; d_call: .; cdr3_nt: TGTGCCAGCAGCTTTCGACTGTACAATGAGCAGTTCTTC; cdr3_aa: CASSFRLYNEQFF
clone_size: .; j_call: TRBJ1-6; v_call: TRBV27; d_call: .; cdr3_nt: TGTGCCAGCAGTCCTCGACAGAGTCGATCACCCCTCCACTTT; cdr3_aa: CASSPRQSRSPLHF
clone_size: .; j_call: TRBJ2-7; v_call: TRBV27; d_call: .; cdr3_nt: TGTGCCAGCAGTTTTTGGGGCCCCTACGAGCAGTACTTC; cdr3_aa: CASSFWGPYEQYF
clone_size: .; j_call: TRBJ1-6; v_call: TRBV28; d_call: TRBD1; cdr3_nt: TGTGCCAGCAGACCCGAGGCAGGGGGCGCCTACTTT; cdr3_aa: CASRPEAGGAYF
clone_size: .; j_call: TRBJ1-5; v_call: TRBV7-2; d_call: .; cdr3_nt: TGTGCCAGCAGCTTGGTCCTTAGGGGAAATCAGCCCCAGCATTTT; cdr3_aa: CASSLVLRGNQPQHF
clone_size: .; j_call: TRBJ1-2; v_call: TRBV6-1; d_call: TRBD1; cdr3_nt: TGTGCCAGCAGTGATTGGGGCAGGGGGTATGGCTACACCTTC; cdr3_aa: CASSDWGRGYGYTF
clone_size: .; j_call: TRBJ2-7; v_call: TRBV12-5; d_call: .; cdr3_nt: TGTGCTAGTGGTAGAGACAGTTCCTACGAGCAGTACTTC; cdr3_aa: CASGRDSSYEQYF
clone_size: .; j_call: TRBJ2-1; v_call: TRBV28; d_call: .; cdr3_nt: TGTGCCAGCAGTCCATATTCCCCGGGACTCCGTTTCCGAAATGAGCAGTTCTTC; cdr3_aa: CASSPYSPGLRFRNEQFF
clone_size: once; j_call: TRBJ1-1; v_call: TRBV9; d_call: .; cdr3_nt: TGTGCCAGCAGCGTATTCGATAGAGTGAACACTGAAGCTTTCTTT; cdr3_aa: CASSVFDRVNTEAFF